This T cell receptor (beta chain) was found in a study of blood T cell repertoires in COVID-19. Across the study: Samples taken during acute and convalescent COVID-19 were collected in the United States, Italy and Spain. T cells, B-cell-depleted T cells, or PBMCs provided the cDNA or gDNA that served as material.

Profiling relied on immunoSEQ multiplex PCR, and the TCRdb table lists in-frame clones only, not all of them. The sample records hundreds of thousands of clones, about 90% being singletons. Germline assignment: CDR1 LGHDT and CDR2 YNNKEL (reference sequence). The CDR3 is 15 residues long. Trimming cost V 2 bases and J 2 bases, with 12 bases left between them. The sample consisted of PBMCs or T cells enriched from blood (not recorded which). This sequence was found in a woman in her late teens or twenties with acute COVID-19. This chain links TRBV3-1 (or the pseudogene TRBV3-2) with TRBJ1-1; maybe TRBD1 (5 bases). The CDR3 DNA follows: TGTGCCAGCAGCCAAAGGGCAGGGCGCAACACTGAAGCTTTCTTT. Its translation is CASSQRAGRNTEAFF.